Detailed here is one T cell receptor beta chain. What it binds is not known. This CDR3 is 15 amino acids long. V was pared by 7 bases and J by 2 bases, with 15 bases between. Looked up from germline, CDR1 is MDHEN and CDR2 is SYDVKM. Using its own MiXCR run on the reads, TCRdb lists one record per CDR3 protein. The sample lists 84,000 or so distinct CDR3 sequences, about 45% occurring once. These data belong to a study of T cell repertoires in cytomegalovirus infection. The rearrangement joins TRBV28 to TRBJ2-1, with D uncertain. The source is a human donor in good health (CMV status not recorded). Some clones in this sample may be carry-over from other donors' samples. The sequencing here drew on CD8+ T cells from cultured PBMCs, taken from culture after CMV antigen stimulation. The CDR3 DNA reads TGTGCCAGCACCTCCCAAGGGCTAACCTACAATGAGCAGTTCTTC. Amino acid sequence: CASTSQGLTYNEQFF.